Each of the 17 T cell receptor beta chains below was sequenced from the same sample in a study of blood T cells in healthy people across ages. With a J-beta primer mix and a sample-barcoded 5' primer, a second PCR ran about 7 to 12 cycles. TCRdb passed the 5' RACE reads through MiXCR, listing each CDR3 protein once. The sample lists over a million distinct CDR3 sequences, over 35% occurring once. Sequenced: blood. The receptors derive from a woman between 55 and 75 years old in good health.

This clonotype was seen only once. A junction boundary mismatches the germline segment, possibly from a read error. The chain uses TRBV7-2 and TRBJ1-6; tentatively, D is TRBD1 (5 bases). This CDR3 region has 16 residues. The germline gives CDR1 SGHTA, CDR2 FQGNSA. The CDR3 protein is CASSRTGGRRNSPLHF. The CDR3 DNA is TGTGCCAGCAGCCGAACGGGGGGAAGACGGAATTCGCCCCTCCACTTT.

The V call is TRBV6-5, the J call TRBJ2-2, with D hard to call. The CDR3 length is 13 residues. V was cut by 8 bases and J by 8 bases, with 15 bases left in between. CDR1 and CDR2 from the germline V gene are MNHEY and SVGAGI. The CDR3 DNA sequence: TGTGCCAGCCGCACGGTGATGACGGGGGAGCTGTTTTTT. Translation: CASRTVMTGELFF.

This clonotype appeared a few times. The chain uses TRBV7-2 and TRBJ1-2, with TRBD1 matching 8 bases. Trimming at V came to 7 bases and at J to 4 bases, leaving 8 bases not matched to a gene. Germline loops: CDR1 SGHTA, CDR2 FQGNSA. The CDR3 is made up of 14 amino acids. CDR3 nucleotides: TGTGCCAGCACCTTGTCCGGGACAGGCTATGGCTACACCTTC. Translating it yields CASTLSGTGYGYTF.

This clonotype was detected many times. This sequence joins TRBV20-1 and TRBJ2-1; D not certain. Trimming stripped 8 bases from V and 6 bases from J, with 17 bases between. Germline V gene data show CDR1 as DFQATT and CDR2 as SNEGSKA (reference sequence). This CDR3 is 13 amino acids long. CDR3 region: CSLVPLFSNEQFF. Written as DNA, the CDR3 is TGCAGTCTAGTCCCGCTCTTTTCCAATGAGCAGTTCTTC.

The chain joins TRBV20-1 to TRBJ1-5; the D gene is possibly TRBD1 (5 bases). V was cut by 4 bases and J by 15 bases, with 19 bases left in between. Per the germline V gene, CDR1 is DFQATT and CDR2 is SNEGSKA (reference sequence). This CDR3 is built from 12 residues. CDR3 sequence reads: CSATMGGTNVHF. In nucleotides, the CDR3 is TGCAGTGCTACCATGGGCGGGACCAACGTGCATTTT.

On this clonotype itself: This may come from a read error, since a much larger clone is one base off. This chain links TRBV5-1 with TRBJ2-5; 8 bases line up with TRBD2. The DNA matches TRBJ2-7 better at its end, which makes the J call doubtful. The CDR3 is 14 amino acids. From germline, CDR1 is SGHRS and CDR2 YFSETQ. CDR3 sequence reads: CVSSSGLAFYEQYF. The CDR3 DNA reads TGCGTCAGCAGTAGCGGACTAGCATTCTACGAGCAGTACTTC.

The chain uses TRBV2 and TRBJ2-7; perhaps TRBD2 as D (5 bases). Trimming left V 10 bases short and J 7 bases short, with 20 bases between. The V gene's germline CDR1 is SNHLY and CDR2 FYNNEI. The CDR3 sequence is 13 residues long. CDR3 in amino acids: CATGDVLPSEQYF. DNA for the CDR3: TGTGCCACCGGGGATGTTCTCCCCTCTGAGCAGTACTTC.

The V call is TRBV2, the J call TRBJ1-6; D perhaps matches TRBD1 (6 bases). CDR3 length: 15 residues. V lost 5 bases to trimming and J lost 7 bases, with 15 bases between them. Germline V gene lookup returns CDR1 SNHLY and CDR2 FYNNEI. The CDR3 region is CASSPKGTYNSPLHF. CDR3 coding DNA: TGTGCCAGCAGTCCTAAAGGGACATACAATTCACCCCTCCACTTT.

CDR3: CASSAPGQGATQYF. CDR3 coding DNA: TGTGCCAGCAGTGCTCCGGGACAGGGGGCGACCCAGTACTTC. The J gene is TRBJ2-7, the V gene TRBV6-1; the match to TRBD1 covers 12 bases. The DNA end favors TRBJ2-5, so the J call may be wrong. CDR1 is MNHNS, CDR2 SASEGT, per germline. The CDR3 extends over 14 amino acids.

This chain joins TRBV9 and TRBJ2-7; the D gene is possibly TRBD2 (6 bases). The CDR3 runs 16 residues. Deletions cut 4 bases from V and 2 bases from J, with 19 bases between. Germline CDR1 and CDR2: SGDLS and YYNGEE. As DNA, the CDR3 is TGTGCCAGCAGCCAGAGGCGGGACGGGACGACCTACGAGCAGTACTTC. Translated: CASSQRRDGTTYEQYF.

The chain combines TRBV12-3 or TRBV12-4 with TRBJ1-5; 7 bases agree with TRBD1. CDR3 size: 14 residues. V lost 5 bases to trimming and J lost 11 bases; unmatched junction nucleotides: 12. CDR3 in DNA: TGTGCCAGCAGTACGGACAGGTCTGAGTGGGCCCAGCATTTT. This encodes CASSTDRSEWAQHF.

The chain couples TRBV5-1 to TRBJ2-3, with D uncertain. Trimming removed 4 bases from V and 4 bases from J, with 16 bases in between. CDR1 and CDR2 from the germline V gene are SGHRS and YFSETQ. The CDR3 has 15 residues. The CDR3 reads CASSTDGYPADTQYF. The CDR3 DNA reads as TGCGCCAGCAGCACGGACGGGTACCCCGCAGATACGCAGTATTTT.

This chain connects TRBV7-8 to TRBJ2-1; 7 nucleotides line up with TRBD2. The ends lost 2 bases at V and 4 bases at J; junction bases unmatched: 5. Per the germline V gene, CDR1 is SGHVS and CDR2 is FQNEAQ. This CDR3 contains 15 residues. The CDR3 spells CASSLLGTIYNEQFF. The CDR3 nucleotides are TGTGCCAGCAGCTTACTTGGGACTATTTACAATGAGCAGTTCTTC. Together with reference TRBV7-8 and TRBJ2-1, the CDR3 gives the full variable domain: GAGVSQSPRYKVAKRGQDVALRCDPISGHVSLFWYQQALGQGPEFLTYFQNEAQLDKSGLPSDRFFAERPEGSVSTLKIQRTQQEDSAVYLCASSLLGTIYNEQFFGPGTRLTVL.

This clonotype was seen only once. The chain employs TRBV12-3 or TRBV12-4 and TRBJ1-5, with 7 bases fitting TRBD1. This CDR3 is built from 15 residues. With V trimmed by 7 bases and J by 2 bases, 8 bases remained unmatched. CDR3 DNA sequence: TGTGCCAGCACCATCAGGGGGACGGGCAATCAGCCCCAGCATTTT. Amino acids: CASTIRGTGNQPQHF.

This clonotype was seen more than once but under ten times. The chain is built from TRBV27 and TRBJ2-6; D unclear. The germline V and J ends were trimmed by 6 bases and 3 bases, with 6 bases remaining between them. CDR1 is MNHEY, CDR2 SMNVEV, per germline (reference sequence). CDR3 length equals 13 residues. This CDR3 is CASRDFGANVLTF. CDR3 sequence (DNA): TGTGCCAGCAGGGATTTTGGGGCCAACGTCCTGACTTTC.

This clonotype was counted a few times. This rearrangement joins TRBV27 to TRBJ2-7; tentatively, D is TRBD1 or TRBD2 (5 bases each). The CDR3 sequence is 15 residues long. V lost 3 bases, J lost 0 bases, and 12 bases lay in between. CDR1 and CDR2 (germline): MNHEY, SMNVEV (reference sequence). This CDR3 reads CASSLGWDHSYEQYF. DNA for the CDR3: TGTGCCAGCAGTTTGGGCTGGGACCACTCCTACGAGCAGTACTTC.

As regards this clonotype: An end of the junction does not agree with germline; a read error may underlie this. The chain joins TRBV6-2 or TRBV6-3 to TRBJ2-3, with 11 bases aligning to TRBD2. There are 15 residues in the CDR3. Germline CDR1 MNHEY, CDR2 SVGEGT. CDR3 coding DNA: TGTGCCAGCAGTTACTCGTCTAGCGGGAGGAATACGCGGTATTTT. This translates into CASSYSSSGRNTRYF.